A single sample gave rise to the 5 T cell receptor beta chains below, sequenced in a study of blood T cell repertoires in COVID-19. TCRdb's copy holds only in-frame clones and misses some; the assay was immunoSEQ multiplex PCR. The repertoire holds about 200,000 clones, about four fifths seen once, with roughly 4.8% in the top ten. Sequences were obtained from PBMCs or T cells enriched from blood (not recorded which). These receptors were collected from a woman between 50 and 59 years old who had been exposed to COVID-19.

The chain links TRBV19 to TRBJ1-1, with D tentatively TRBD1 (5 bases). Trimming stripped 7 bases from V and 1 base from J, with 10 bases between. The CDR3 covers 13 residues. Germline lookup yields CDR1 LNHDA and CDR2 SQIVND (reference sequence). For the CDR3, the DNA is TGTGCCAGTATCCCAGACAGGAACACTGAAGCTTTCTTT. The encoded protein is CASIPDRNTEAFF.

V is TRBV2 and J is TRBJ1-6, with 11 bases identical to TRBD1. This CDR3 is 15 amino acids long. The ends lost 5 bases at V and 7 bases at J; junction bases unmatched: 4. The germline gives CDR1 SNHLY, CDR2 FYNNEI. The CDR3 region is CASSSRDRGNSPLHF. The CDR3, as DNA: TGTGCCAGCAGTTCCCGGGACAGGGGGAATTCACCCCTCCACTTT.

This clone was recorded once. The rearrangement joins TRBV28 to TRBJ1-6, with 7 bases aligning to TRBD1. The CDR3 extends over 13 amino acids. Germline values: CDR1 MDHEN, CDR2 SYDVKM. Trimming took 8 bases from V and 8 from J; bases not matched to a gene: 6. CDR3 coding DNA: TGTGCCAGCGCGGACAGGTTCCATTCACCCCTCCACTTT. This encodes CASADRFHSPLHF.

CDR3 coding DNA: TGTGCCAGTAGTGCAGGGACAGGGGTAATGTATCAGCCCCAGCATTTT. Its translation: CASSAGTGVMYQPQHF. The rearrangement uses TRBV19 and TRBJ1-5, with TRBD1 identical over 10 bases. CDR3 length equals 16 residues. Trimming cost V 5 bases and J 5 bases; bases outside gene matches: 9. Germline loops: CDR1 LNHDA, CDR2 SQIVND (reference sequence). Using reference TRBV19 and TRBJ1-5 for the parts outside the CDR3, the full variable domain is DGGITQSPKYLFRKEGQNVTLSCEQNLNHDAMYWYRQDPGQGLRLIYYSQIVNDFQKGDIAEGYSVSREKKESFPLTVTSAQKNPTAFYLCASSAGTGVMYQPQHFGDGTRLSIL.

V usage is TRBV21-1 and J usage is TRBJ2-3; the D call TRBD2 from the table was never checked on the DNA. TRBV21-1 is tagged as a pseudogene. The CDR3 spans 15 residues. The CDR3 protein is CASSGEGRVADTQYF. The CDR3, as DNA: TGTGCCAGCAGCGGGGAAGGGAGGGTAGCAGATACGCAGTATTTT.